This record looks at one T cell receptor beta chain sequence and its context. The PCR made use of 60 Vbeta and 13 Jbeta primers. Using immunoSEQ multiplex PCR, the repertoire was profiled, and TCRdb retains in-frame clones only, with some absent. The sample includes 150,000 or so clones, roughly three quarters of them seen just once. The sample is drawn from a study of cytomegalovirus exposure and HLA in healthy donors. The CDR3 is 19 residues long. V shed 5 bases, J shed 8 bases, and the junction held 16 bases outside the gene matches. The germline V gene encodes CDR1 SGHAT and CDR2 FQNNGV. The chain employs TRBV11-2 and TRBJ2-1; 15 bases match TRBD2. Source material: PBMCs. The TCR was taken from a male donor in good health and CMV-seronegative. CDR3 residues: CASSHYPGLAGGIVDEQFF. The CDR3 coding sequence is TGTGCCAGCAGCCATTACCCTGGACTAGCGGGGGGGATTGTAGATGAGCAGTTCTTC.